These 21 T cell receptor beta chains were sequenced from one sample in a study of blood T cells in healthy people across ages. A sample-barcoded 5' primer and a J-beta primer mix were used in a second PCR of roughly 7 to 12 cycles. TCRdb used MiXCR to reprocess the 5' RACE reads, holding one entry per CDR3 protein. In the table there are about 800,000 distinct CDR3 sequences, roughly 60% of which are singletons. Sequenced material: blood. These receptors all stem from a man aged 25 to 45 in good health.

This clonotype has more than one count but fewer than ten. The chain carries TRBV9 and TRBJ2-3; D is possibly TRBD2 (5 bases). V gave up 0 bases and J gave up 6 bases, with 20 bases separating them. CDR3 size: 17 residues. Germline V gene lookup returns CDR1 SGDLS and CDR2 YYNGEE. Written as DNA, the CDR3 is TGTGCCAGCAGCGTAGCGGTGGGGAGCGACGCTTACGATACGCAGTATTTT. As protein: CASSVAVGSDAYDTQYF. Complete variable domain (other parts from reference TRBV9 and TRBJ2-3): DSGVTQTPKHLITATGQRVTLRCSPRSGDLSVYWYQQSLDQGLQFLIQYYNGEERAKGNILERFSAQQFPDLHSELNLSSLELGDSALYFCASSVAVGSDAYDTQYFGPGTRLTVL.

This clonotype was observed once. V gene TRBV6-6 combines with J gene TRBJ1-2; 8 positions agree with TRBD1. V shed 0 bases and J 7 bases; nucleotides not matched to a gene: 10. The CDR3 length is 16 residues. CDR1 and CDR2 (germline): MNHNY, SVGAGI (reference sequence). CDR3 bases: TGTGCCAGCAGTTACTCTCCGGGACAGGACCCGCGTGGCTACACCTTC. Translating gives CASSYSPGQDPRGYTF.

There are many counts of this clonotype. CDR3 in DNA: TGTGCCAGCAGTGAACCCGATAAGGAGACCCAGTACTTC. This translates into CASSEPDKETQYF. V gene TRBV6-1 combines with J gene TRBJ2-5; D unclear. This CDR3 is built from 13 residues. Trimming took off 2 bases at V and 5 bases at J, with 9 bases between the two ends. In germline, CDR1 is MNHNS, CDR2 SASEGT.

This clonotype was observed a handful of times. This chain links TRBV20-1 with TRBJ1-2; no firm D call. There are 14 residues in the CDR3. Trimming left V 0 bases short and J 8 bases short, with 16 bases between. Germline V gene data show CDR1 as DFQATT and CDR2 as SNEGSKA (reference sequence). The chain's CDR3 is CSARESDTVRGYTF. The CDR3, as DNA: TGCAGTGCTAGAGAGTCAGACACAGTAAGAGGCTACACCTTC.

The chain links TRBV6-1 to TRBJ2-6; D is unclear. Deletions cut 3 bases from V and 0 bases from J, with 9 bases between. The CDR3 extends over 16 amino acids. Germline-derived CDR1 and CDR2 are MNHNS and SASEGT. The CDR3 sequence: CASSEPPGSGANVLTF. CDR3 coding DNA: TGTGCCAGCAGTGAGCCCCCAGGCTCTGGGGCCAACGTCCTGACTTTC.

This clonotype was seen a handful of times. The genes are TRBV7-2 and TRBJ2-1; perhaps D is TRBD1 or TRBD2 (5 bases each). The length of the CDR3 is 18 residues. Germline V gene sequence: CDR1 SGHTA, CDR2 FQGNSA. V was trimmed by 1 base and J by 4 bases, leaving 20 bases between them. The CDR3 protein is CASSLDVGTPLLYNEQFF. The CDR3 bases are TGTGCCAGCAGCTTAGATGTGGGGACCCCACTACTATACAATGAGCAGTTCTTC.

This clonotype was recorded a few times. This chain links TRBV7-3 with TRBJ2-1; no firm D call. The CDR3 extends over 15 amino acids. V lost 4 bases to trimming and J lost 8 bases, with 18 bases between them. Germline V gene lookup returns CDR1 SGHTA and CDR2 FQGTGA. In DNA, the CDR3 is TGTGCCAGCAGCTCGCTCCCTTTGGTTTCCGATGAGCAGTTCTTC. Translation: CASSSLPLVSDEQFF. The full variable domain, rest sourced from reference TRBV7-3 and TRBJ2-1, is GAGVSQTPSNKVTEKGKYVELRCDPISGHTALYWYRQSLGQGPEFLIYFQGTGAADDSGLPNDRFFAVRPEGSVSTLKIQRTERGDSAVYLCASSSLPLVSDEQFFGPGTRLTVL.

Here the CDR3 reads CASSYNRDQETQYF. The CDR3 DNA sequence: TGTGCCAGCAGCTACAACAGGGACCAAGAGACCCAGTACTTC. This chain links TRBV7-2 with TRBJ2-5; the D gene is possibly TRBD1 (6 bases). The CDR3 sequence is 14 residues long. The ends were cut back, 4 bases at V and 0 bases at J, with 9 bases in the middle. CDR1 is SGHTA and CDR2 is FQGNSA in the germline V gene.

The chain uses TRBV19 and TRBJ2-6; D gene unclear. Trimming cost V 7 bases and J 2 bases, with 6 bases left between them. Germline assignment: CDR1 LNHDA and CDR2 SQIVND (reference sequence). This CDR3 comprises 13 residues. In nucleotides, the CDR3 is TGTGCCAGTAATTGGGCTGGGGCCAACGTCCTGACTTTC. This gives the protein CASNWAGANVLTF.

This rearrangement joins TRBV15 to TRBJ1-2; D perhaps matches TRBD1 (5 bases). This CDR3 contains 14 residues. V lost 3 bases and J lost 4, with 12 bases in between. CDR1 is LNHNV, CDR2 YYDKDF, per germline (reference sequence). The CDR3 DNA is TGTGCCACCAGCAGGGGAGGGGACGGCTATGGCTACACCTTC. It encodes CATSRGGDGYGYTF. Full variable domain (missing parts from reference TRBV15 and TRBJ1-2): DAMVIQNPRYQVTQFGKPVTLSCSQTLNHNVMYWYQQKSSQAPKLLFHYYDKDFNNEADTPDNFQSRRPNTSFCFLDIRSPGLGDTAMYLCATSRGGDGYGYTFGSGTRLTVV.

The chain recombines TRBV29-1 with TRBJ1-2; unclear D gene. V lost 3 bases and J lost 0, with 11 bases in between. The CDR3 sequence is 14 residues long. Germline V lookup: CDR1 SQVTM, CDR2 ANQGSEA. CDR3 loop: CSVDLARANYGYTF. As DNA, the CDR3 is TGCAGCGTTGACCTAGCACGTGCTAACTATGGCTACACCTTC.

This clonotype was detected only a few times. The chain combines TRBV28 with TRBJ2-5, with D perhaps being TRBD1 or TRBD2 (5 bases each). The J call may be incorrect, as the DNA end agrees better with TRBJ2-7. CDR1 is MDHEN and CDR2 is SYDVKM in the germline V gene. The CDR3 has 13 amino acids. The CDR3 region is CATYRDLPYEQYF. CDR3 nucleotides: TGTGCCACCTACCGGGACCTCCCCTACGAGCAGTACTTC.

This clonotype was recorded a few times. The V call is TRBV7-2, the J call TRBJ2-4, with D possibly TRBD1 on 5 matching bases. CDR3 size: 15 residues. V was cut by 1 base and J by 2 bases, with 9 bases left in between. Germline V gives CDR1 SGHTA, CDR2 FQGNSA. The CDR3 loop reads CASSLVAGTKNIQYF. CDR3 in DNA: TGTGCCAGCAGCTTAGTTGCAGGGACCAAAAACATTCAGTACTTC.

This chain links TRBV20-1 with TRBJ1-5, with D possibly TRBD1 on 5 matching bases. Looked up from germline, CDR1 is DFQATT and CDR2 is SNEGSKA (reference sequence). CDR3 length: 11 amino acids. The CDR3 DNA reads TGCAGAGGGGCAGCTAATCAGCCCCAGCATTTT. Translation gives CRGAANQPQHF.

The CDR3 region has the DNA TGCCGGGGGGAATCTCGGGAATTCTACGAGCAGTACTTC. It is translated as CRGESREFYEQYF. The rearrangement joins TRBV20-1 to TRBJ2-7; 7 positions agree with TRBD2. This CDR3 is 13 amino acids long. Germline CDR1 and CDR2: DFQATT and SNEGSKA (reference sequence).

This sequence joins TRBV9 and TRBJ2-7; a weak D match, TRBD1 (6 bases). The CDR3 covers 16 residues. In germline, CDR1 is SGDLS, CDR2 YYNGEE. Trimming shortened V by 0 bases and J by 2 bases, and 15 bases separated the two germline ends. CDR3 amino acids: CASSVARDNPTYEQYF. The DNA of the CDR3 is TGTGCCAGCAGCGTAGCTCGGGACAATCCAACCTACGAGCAGTACTTC.

The chain links TRBV21-1 to TRBJ2-7; the table's TRBD1 call for D was not verified on the DNA. TRBV21-1 is shown as a pseudogene. This CDR3 spans 15 amino acids. The CDR3 DNA follows: TGTGCCAGCAGCAAGGTAGCCAGGGGACCTTACGAGCAGTACTTC. Translated: CASSKVARGPYEQYF.

This clonotype was detected only a few times. This chain connects TRBV29-1 to TRBJ1-2; no clear D. CDR3 length: 15 residues. The V gene lost 5 bases and the J gene lost 3 bases, with 19 bases spanning the gap. Germline values: CDR1 SQVTM, CDR2 ANQGSEA. The CDR3 loop reads CSVRFIKSLDYGYTF. For the CDR3, the DNA is TGCAGCGTTCGGTTTATTAAGAGTTTGGACTATGGCTACACCTTC. The full variable domain, in which reference TRBV29-1 and TRBJ1-2 provide the parts outside the CDR3, is SAVISQKPSRDICQRGTSLTIQCQVDSQVTMMFWYRQQPGQSLTLIATANQGSEATYESGFVIDKFPISRPNLTFSTLTVSNMSPEDSSIYLCSVRFIKSLDYGYTFGSGTRLTVV.

A few counts support this clonotype. V gene TRBV4-3 combines with J gene TRBJ2-7; D is ambiguous. The CDR3 loop spans 16 amino acids. Germline assignment: CDR1 LGHNA and CDR2 YSLEER. Trimming removed 0 bases at V and 2 bases at J, with 14 bases between. This CDR3 is CASSQEYAIITYEQYF. The CDR3 DNA is TGCGCCAGCAGCCAAGAGTATGCTATCATCACCTACGAGCAGTACTTC.

This clonotype was seen ten or more times. The rearrangement uses TRBV7-2 and TRBJ2-7; 7 nucleotides match TRBD1. Germline V gene data show CDR1 as SGHTA and CDR2 as FQGNSA. The CDR3 has 13 amino acids. V lost 3 bases to trimming and J lost 2 bases; unmatched junction nucleotides: 1. The CDR3, as DNA: TGTGCCAGCAGCTTGACAGGGACCTACGAGCAGTACTTC. As protein: CASSLTGTYEQYF. The whole variable domain, filled in from reference TRBV7-2 and TRBJ2-7, reads GAGVSQSPSNKVTEKGKDVELRCDPISGHTALYWYRQSLGQGLEFLIYFQGNSAPDKSGLPSDRFSAERTGGSVSTLTIQRTQQEDSAVYLCASSLTGTYEQYFGPGTRLTVT.

The V call is TRBV20-1, the J call TRBJ2-7; D is possibly TRBD1 or TRBD2 (6 bases each). The V gene's germline CDR1 is DFQATT and CDR2 SNEGSKA (reference sequence). CDR3 length equals 15 residues. Written as DNA, the CDR3 is TGCTCAGTGTTGGATACGGGGGCCTCCTCCTACGAGCAGTACTTC. Its translation: CSVLDTGASSYEQYF.